These T cell receptor beta chains were read from a single sample in a study of T cells in Graves' hyperthyroidism and ophthalmopathy. One entry per CDR3 protein, called by TCRdb with MiXCR from the multiplex PCR reads. The sample records about 300,000 distinct CDR3 sequences, about 19% being singletons. Sequencing was carried out using blood. These receptors were obtained from a man aged 45-60 years with Graves' ophthalmopathy. CDR3s include the opening cysteine and the closing phenylalanine or tryptophan. A D gene is named only where the DNA matches it firmly. Some rows have no size entry. The others give once, few or many, or a class for an expanded clone.

TRBV7-9	TRBJ1-1	NA	many	CASSLATVRDTEAFF	TGTGCCAGCAGCTTAGCGACCGTTCGGGACACTGAAGCTTTCTTT
TRBV10-3	TRBJ2-2	TRBD1	NA	CAISERGQNTGELFF	TGTGCCATCAGTGAGAGGGGGCAGAACACCGGGGAGCTGTTTTTT
TRBV29-1	TRBJ1-2	NA	NA	CSVEQGPSYGYTF	TGCAGCGTTGAGCAGGGACCCTCCTATGGCTACACCTTC
TRBV28	TRBJ1-5	NA	many	CASSSYNQPQHF	TGTGCCAGCAGTTCCTACAATCAGCCCCAGCATTTT
TRBV6-5	TRBJ2-7	NA	many	CASSYGGGTVPYEQYF	TGTGCCAGCAGTTACGGGGGGGGCACTGTCCCCTACGAGCAGTACTTC
TRBV7-9	TRBJ2-1	NA	NA	CASRTGHEQFF	TGTGCCAGCAGAACCGGACATGAGCAGTTCTTC
TRBV28	TRBJ1-4	TRBD1	NA	CASRKTGGAWEKLFF	TGTGCCAGCAGGAAAACAGGGGGCGCTTGGGAAAAACTGTTTTTT
TRBV29-1	TRBJ2-1	TRBD1	NA	CSVAQGEGDYNEQFF	TGCAGCGTGGCCCAGGGGGAAGGGGACTACAATGAGCAGTTCTTC
TRBV10-1	TRBJ1-1	NA	few	CASSEKAGVTEAFF	TGCGCCAGCAGTGAGAAAGCAGGGGTCACTGAAGCTTTCTTT
TRBV6-1	TRBJ1-5	NA	many	CASGGLGENQPQHF	TGTGCCAGCGGGGGATTGGGGGAAAATCAGCCCCAGCATTTT
TRBV5-1	TRBJ2-7	NA	many	CASKSRDINYEQYF	TGCGCCAGCAAGAGCAGGGACATCAACTACGAGCAGTACTTC
TRBV9	TRBJ2-7	TRBD1	few	CASSVETGGEEQYF	TGTGCCAGCAGCGTAGAGACAGGGGGTGAGGAGCAGTACTTC
TRBV6-4	TRBJ1-2	NA	NA	CASRPGPSNYGYTF	TGTGCCAGCAGACCGGGACCGTCTAACTATGGCTACACCTTC
TRBV19	TRBJ2-7	TRBD1	once	CASSLAVGTATYEQYF	TGTGCCAGTAGTCTCGCCGTCGGGACAGCGACCTACGAGCAGTACTTC
TRBV20-1	TRBJ2-1	NA	few	CSASDWNSYNEQFF	TGCAGTGCCTCCGATTGGAACTCCTACAATGAGCAGTTCTTC
TRBV7-2	TRBJ2-3	TRBD1	NA	CASSSDRISTDMQYF	TGTGCCAGCAGCTCGGACAGGATATCCACAGATATGCAGTATTTT
TRBV30	TRBJ1-3	NA	many	CAWSVLPGNTIYF	TGTGCCTGGAGTGTACTGCCTGGAAACACCATATATTTT
TRBV18	TRBJ1-1	NA	few	CASSGQQNTEAFF	TGTGCCAGCTCGGGACAACAGAACACTGAAGCTTTCTTT
TRBV20-1	TRBJ2-7	TRBD1	many	CSARPHSGTDYEQYF	TGCAGTGCTAGACCTCATTCCGGGACAGACTACGAGCAGTACTTC
TRBV28	TRBJ1-2	NA	NA	CANKPAGTNYGYTF	TGTGCCAACAAGCCGGCAGGAACTAACTATGGCTACACCTTC
TRBV20-1	TRBJ2-3	TRBD2	many	CSASTRPAGGQDTQYF	TGCAGTGCTAGTACCCGGCCAGCGGGAGGGCAAGATACGCAGTATTTT
TRBV12-3/TRBV12-4	TRBJ1-1	NA	many	CASRSLGDMNTEAFF	TGTGCCAGCAGGTCTTTAGGGGACATGAACACTGAAGCTTTCTTT
TRBV24-1	TRBJ2-3	TRBD1	few	CATSPRDRVVDTQYF	TGTGCCACCAGCCCCCGGGACAGGGTTGTAGATACGCAGTATTTT
TRBV7-3	TRBJ2-5	TRBD2	many	CASSLTSGRRETQYF	TGTGCCAGCAGCTTAACTAGCGGGAGGAGGGAGACCCAGTACTTC
TRBV7-9	TRBJ1-1	NA	many	CASSFQLTNTEAFF	TGTGCCAGCAGCTTCCAGCTTACGAACACTGAAGCTTTCTTT
TRBV10-3	TRBJ1-2	NA	many	CATANEGLLYGYTF	TGTGCCACCGCTAATGAGGGACTGCTTTATGGCTACACCTTC
TRBV6-1	TRBJ1-3	NA	NA	CASSAGQLYSGNTIYF	TGTGCCAGCAGTGCAGGACAGCTGTACTCTGGAAACACCATATATTTT
TRBV18	TRBJ2-1	NA	many	CASSPRAGGYNEQFF	TGTGCCAGCTCACCAAGGGCGGGTGGATACAATGAGCAGTTCTTC
TRBV14	TRBJ2-3	NA	NA	CASSQAQGYSTDTQYF	TGTGCCAGCAGCCAAGCTCAGGGGTACAGCACAGATACGCAGTATTTT
TRBV5-1	TRBJ2-7	TRBD2	few	CASSLPIAGGQGAYEQYF	TGCGCCAGCAGCTTGCCGATAGCGGGAGGACAAGGCGCCTACGAGCAGTACTTC
TRBV11-2	TRBJ2-1	TRBD2	NA	CASSSNSGGAVEQFF	TGTGCCAGCAGCTCAAACAGCGGGGGGGCGGTTGAGCAGTTCTTC
TRBV20-1	TRBJ2-5	NA	NA	CSASLAEQETQYF	TGCAGTGCTAGTCTGGCGGAGCAAGAGACCCAGTACTTC